In this sample, the clone carrying this T cell receptor beta chain turned up a few times. TCRdb called the RACE reads again in MiXCR, with one record for every CDR3 protein. The data contain about 340,000 distinct CDR3 sequences, around 6.9% of them singletons. Time point meaning: patch test 1, 2 weeks after DPC sensitization. This sample's treatment: therapeutic diphenylcyclopropenone sensitization with weekly scalp DPC. The data belong to a study of human T cells and chemical hapten exposure. Germline CDR1 and CDR2: MNHNY and SVGAGI (reference sequence). Between the trimmed V and J ends, which lost 9 bases and 3 bases, there was a span of 14 bases. The CDR3 is 13 amino acids.

The receptor comes from a young woman with alopecia areata. Some clones in this sample may be carry-over from other donors' samples. The chain recombines TRBV6-6 with TRBJ1-1; D not resolved. The sample consisted of whole blood, taken in connection with sensitization to the hapten diphenylcyclopropenone (DPC). The CDR3 DNA follows: TGTGCCAGTAACTCACCAAGGGACACTGAAGCTTTCTTT. Translation gives CASNSPRDTEAFF.